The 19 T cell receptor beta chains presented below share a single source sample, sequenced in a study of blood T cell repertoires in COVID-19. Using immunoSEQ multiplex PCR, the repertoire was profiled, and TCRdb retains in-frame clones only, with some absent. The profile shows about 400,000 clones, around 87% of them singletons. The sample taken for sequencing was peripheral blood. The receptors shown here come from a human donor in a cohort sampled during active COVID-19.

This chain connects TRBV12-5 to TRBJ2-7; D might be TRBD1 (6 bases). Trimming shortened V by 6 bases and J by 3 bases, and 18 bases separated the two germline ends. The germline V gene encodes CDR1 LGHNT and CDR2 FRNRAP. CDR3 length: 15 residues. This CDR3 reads CASGHDKGHIYEQYF. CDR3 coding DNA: TGTGCTAGTGGCCACGACAAGGGACACATCTACGAGCAGTACTTC. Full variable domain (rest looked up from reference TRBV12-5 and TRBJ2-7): DARVTQTPRHKVTEMGQEVTMRCQPILGHNTVFWYRQTMMQGLELLAYFRNRAPLDDSGMPKDRFSAEMPDATLATLKIQPSEPRDSAVYFCASGHDKGHIYEQYFGPGTRLTVT.

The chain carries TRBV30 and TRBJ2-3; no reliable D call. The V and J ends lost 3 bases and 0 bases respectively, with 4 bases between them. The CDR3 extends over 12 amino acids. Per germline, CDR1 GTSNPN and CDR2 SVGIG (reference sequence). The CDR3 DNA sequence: TGTGCCTGGAGCCAGAGCACAGATACGCAGTATTTT. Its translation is CAWSQSTDTQYF.

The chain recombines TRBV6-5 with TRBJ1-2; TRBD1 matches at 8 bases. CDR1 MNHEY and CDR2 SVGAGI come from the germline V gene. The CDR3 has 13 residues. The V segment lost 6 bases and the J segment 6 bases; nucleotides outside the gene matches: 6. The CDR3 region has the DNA TGTGCCAGCAGAAAGGACAGGGAGAATGGCTACACCTTC. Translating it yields CASRKDRENGYTF.

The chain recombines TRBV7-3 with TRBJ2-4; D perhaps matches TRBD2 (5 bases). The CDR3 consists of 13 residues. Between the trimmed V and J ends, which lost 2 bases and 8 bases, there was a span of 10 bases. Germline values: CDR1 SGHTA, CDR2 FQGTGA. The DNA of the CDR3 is TGTGCCAGCAGCTTAGGGGTGGAGGACATTCAGTACTTC. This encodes CASSLGVEDIQYF.

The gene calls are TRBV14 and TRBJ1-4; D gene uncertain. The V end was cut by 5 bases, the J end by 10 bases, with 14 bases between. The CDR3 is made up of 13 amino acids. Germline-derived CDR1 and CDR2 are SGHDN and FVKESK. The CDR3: CASSTLNERKLFF. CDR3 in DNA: TGTGCCAGCAGCACACTGAATGAGCGAAAACTGTTTTTT.

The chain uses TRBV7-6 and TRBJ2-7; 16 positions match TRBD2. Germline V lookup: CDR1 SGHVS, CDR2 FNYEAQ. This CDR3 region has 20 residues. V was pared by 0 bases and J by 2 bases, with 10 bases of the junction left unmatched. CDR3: CASSLAEGLAGGPGTYEQYF. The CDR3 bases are TGTGCCAGCAGCTTAGCGGAGGGACTAGCGGGAGGGCCGGGAACCTACGAGCAGTACTTC.

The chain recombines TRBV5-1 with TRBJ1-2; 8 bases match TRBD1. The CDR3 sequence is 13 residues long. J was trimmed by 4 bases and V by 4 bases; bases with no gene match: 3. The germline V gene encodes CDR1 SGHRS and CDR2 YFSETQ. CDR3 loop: CASSDGQGYGYTF. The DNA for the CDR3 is TGCGCCAGCAGCGACGGACAGGGCTATGGCTACACCTTC.

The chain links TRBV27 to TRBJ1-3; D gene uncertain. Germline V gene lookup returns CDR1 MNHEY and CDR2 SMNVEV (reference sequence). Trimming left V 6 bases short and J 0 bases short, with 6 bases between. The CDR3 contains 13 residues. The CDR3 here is CASSTYSGNTIYF. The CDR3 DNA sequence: TGTGCCAGCAGCACCTACTCTGGAAACACCATATATTTT.

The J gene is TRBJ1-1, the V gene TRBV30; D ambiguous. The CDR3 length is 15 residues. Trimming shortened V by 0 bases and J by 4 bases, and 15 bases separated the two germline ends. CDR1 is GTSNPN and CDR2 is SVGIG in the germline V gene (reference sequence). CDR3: CAWSVVFGLGTEAFF. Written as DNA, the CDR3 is TGTGCCTGGAGTGTAGTTTTTGGGCTGGGCACTGAAGCTTTCTTT.

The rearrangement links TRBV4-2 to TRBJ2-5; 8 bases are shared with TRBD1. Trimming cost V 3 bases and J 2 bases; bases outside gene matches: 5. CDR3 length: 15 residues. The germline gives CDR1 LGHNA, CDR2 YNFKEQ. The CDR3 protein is CASSQTRDRQETQYF. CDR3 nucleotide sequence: TGTGCCAGCAGCCAGACCCGGGACAGGCAAGAGACCCAGTACTTC.

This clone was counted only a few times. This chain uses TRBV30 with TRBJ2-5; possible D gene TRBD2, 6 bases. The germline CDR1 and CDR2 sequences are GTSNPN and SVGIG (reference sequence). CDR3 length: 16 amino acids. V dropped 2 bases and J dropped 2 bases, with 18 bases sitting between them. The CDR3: CAWSRGLRKNQETQYF. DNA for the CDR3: TGTGCCTGGAGTCGGGGGTTAAGAAAGAATCAAGAGACCCAGTACTTC.

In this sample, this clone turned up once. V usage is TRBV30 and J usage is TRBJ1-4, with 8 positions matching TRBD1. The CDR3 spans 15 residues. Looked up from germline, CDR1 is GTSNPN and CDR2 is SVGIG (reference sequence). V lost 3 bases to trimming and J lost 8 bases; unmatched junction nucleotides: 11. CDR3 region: CAWRGDRGGDEKLFF. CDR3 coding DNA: TGTGCCTGGAGAGGAGACAGGGGAGGGGACGAAAAACTGTTTTTT.

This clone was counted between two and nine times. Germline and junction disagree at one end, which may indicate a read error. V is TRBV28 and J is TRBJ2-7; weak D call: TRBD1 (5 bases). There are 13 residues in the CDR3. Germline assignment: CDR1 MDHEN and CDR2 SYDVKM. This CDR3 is CATSEGVRNEQYF. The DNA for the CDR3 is TGTGCCACCAGTGAAGGGGTACGCAACGAGCAGTACTTC.

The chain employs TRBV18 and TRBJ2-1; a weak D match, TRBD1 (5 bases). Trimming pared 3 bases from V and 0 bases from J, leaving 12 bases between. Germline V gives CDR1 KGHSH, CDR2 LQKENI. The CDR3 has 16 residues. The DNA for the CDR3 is TGTGCCAGCTCACCCAGGGTTGATGGCTCCTACAATGAGCAGTTCTTC. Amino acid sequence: CASSPRVDGSYNEQFF.

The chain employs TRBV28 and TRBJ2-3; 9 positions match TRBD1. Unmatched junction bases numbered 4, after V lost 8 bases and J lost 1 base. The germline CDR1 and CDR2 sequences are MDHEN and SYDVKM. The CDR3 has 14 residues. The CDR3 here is CASLRDRGTDTQYF. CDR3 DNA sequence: TGTGCCAGCCTCCGGGACAGGGGCACAGATACGCAGTATTTT. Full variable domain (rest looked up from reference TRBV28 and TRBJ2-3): DVKVTQSSRYLVKRTGEKVFLECVQDMDHENMFWYRQDPGLGLRLIYFSYDVKMKEKGDIPEGYSVSREKKERFSLILESASTNQTSMYLCASLRDRGTDTQYFGPGTRLTVL.

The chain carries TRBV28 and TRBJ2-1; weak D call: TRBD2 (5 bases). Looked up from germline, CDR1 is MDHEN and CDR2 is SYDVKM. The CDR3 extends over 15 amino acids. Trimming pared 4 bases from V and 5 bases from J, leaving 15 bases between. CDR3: CASSSPLSGNNEQFF. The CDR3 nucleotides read TGTGCCAGCAGTTCCCCACTATCGGGAAACAATGAGCAGTTCTTC.

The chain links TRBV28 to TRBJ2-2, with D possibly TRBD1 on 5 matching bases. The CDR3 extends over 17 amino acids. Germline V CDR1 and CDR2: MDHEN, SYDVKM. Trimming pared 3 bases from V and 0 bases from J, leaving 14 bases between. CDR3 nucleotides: TGTGCCAGCAGTTTCCGGCTCGAGACAGCGAACACCGGGGAGCTGTTTTTT. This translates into CASSFRLETANTGELFF.

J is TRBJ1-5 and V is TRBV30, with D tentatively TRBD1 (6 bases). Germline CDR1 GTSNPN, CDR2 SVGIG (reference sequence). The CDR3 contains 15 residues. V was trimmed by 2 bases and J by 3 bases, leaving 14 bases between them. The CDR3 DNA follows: TGTGCCTGGAGTATCGCCGGACAGCACAATCAGCCCCAGCATTTT. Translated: CAWSIAGQHNQPQHF.

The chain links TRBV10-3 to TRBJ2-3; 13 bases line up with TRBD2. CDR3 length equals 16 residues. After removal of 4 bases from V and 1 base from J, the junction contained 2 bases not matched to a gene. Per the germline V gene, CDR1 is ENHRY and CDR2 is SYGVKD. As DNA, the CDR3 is TGTGCCATCAGTGGAACTAGCGGGAGGGGCACAGATACGCAGTATTTT. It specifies CAISGTSGRGTDTQYF.